This T cell receptor beta chain was recovered during a study of T cell responses to AZD1222 COVID-19 vaccine. Germline V gene lookup returns CDR1 SGHTA and CDR2 FQGNSA. Between the trimmed V and J ends, which lost 5 bases and 12 bases, there was a span of 13 bases. The CDR3 contains 11 residues. About this clone: What it binds is not known.

General observations from the study: Repertoire sampling occurred only after the peak T cell response. White British people made up most donors, females outnumbered males, and clonal diversity was possibly underestimated. Baseline seropositivity characterized only six AZD1222 recipients. Regions 160-218 and 743-854 held dominance among vaccine-associated CD4 TCRs, which spanned spike.

The method was immunoSEQ multiplex PCR; TCRdb's version includes in-frame clones alone and lacks a portion of them. In the table there are approximately 150,000 clones, roughly 84% of which are singletons. The clonotype originates from an adult who received the AZD1222 COVID-19 vaccine. The sequenced sample was peripheral blood, obtained 28 days after the second AZD1222 dose. The J gene is TRBJ1-2, the V gene TRBV7-2; no clear D gene. CDR3 loop: CASSAHMFHTF. In DNA form, the CDR3 reads TGTGCCAGCAGCGCCCACATGTTCCACACCTTC.